What follows describes a single TCR beta chain. The antigen is undetermined. With listed TCR primers and previously described methods, bulk TCR libraries were prepared. TCRdb analysed the PCR reads with MiXCR anew, one entry per CDR3 protein. The sample lists about 97,000 distinct CDR3 sequences, 20% to 25% occurring once. Trimming left V 5 bases short and J 0 bases short, with 11 bases between. Germline loops: CDR1 SNHLY, CDR2 FYNNEI. CDR3 size: 15 residues. The sorting of naive CD8 T cells used the CD8+CD4-CCR7+CD45RA+ phenotype. The data were taken from a study of molecular identifiers for immune sequencing clone quantification. The study's findings and limits: Clones above 20 RNA copies contained over 98% of effector molecules and under 1% of naive molecules. Jurkat TCR RNA that was spiked in from one cell was reportedly detectable among roughly 1 million naive cells.

This chain links TRBV2 with TRBJ2-1; D unclear. This receptor was obtained from a human donor in good health. Some libraries in this study had Jurkat cell RNA spiked in. Sequencing was performed on naive CD8+ T cells from blood, with Jurkat cell RNA spiked in. Subset denoted: FACS-sorted CD8+CD4-CCR7+CD45RA+ naive T cells. In nucleotides, the CDR3 is TGTGCCAGCAGTAAGGATTCAAGCTCCTACAATGAGCAGTTCTTC. It translates to CASSKDSSSYNEQFF.